This T cell receptor (beta chain) was sequenced for a study of T cells after somatic rescue of genetic block. CDR1 is SGHAT and CDR2 is FQNNGV in the germline V gene. There are 13 residues in the CDR3. Trimming left V 1 base short and J 3 bases short, with 6 bases between. TCRdb keeps only in-frame clones here, not all; method: immunoSEQ multiplex PCR. The sample includes around 57,000 clones, approximately 96% of them seen just once. The sample comprised peripheral blood mononuclear cells (PBMCs). The sequence derives from a child in the first two years of life. The genes are TRBV11-2 and TRBJ2-5; D remains ambiguous. CDR3 loop: CASSLGTEETQYF. CDR3 in DNA: TGTGCCAGCAGCTTAGGGACGGAAGAGACCCAGTACTTC.